The present entry profiles one T cell receptor (beta chain) with its context. Donors were grouped by their self-reported clinical history. The source of the sample is a study of blood T cell repertoires in COVID-19. Study overall: In each case, the material was cDNA or gDNA derived from T cells, B-cell-depleted T cells, or PBMCs.

Trimming pared 6 bases from V and 1 base from J, leaving 16 bases between. This CDR3 comprises 15 residues. Germline-derived CDR1 and CDR2 are SGHRS and YFSETQ. The repertoire was sequenced with immunoSEQ multiplex PCR; TCRdb's copy has only in-frame clones and lacks some. Of approximately 200,000 clones detected, 80% to 90% appear once; the ten largest clones hold 1.2%. The origin of this receptor is a man aged 25 to 40 who had recovered from COVID-19. Sequenced: PBMCs or T cells enriched from blood (not recorded which). This chain links TRBV5-1 with TRBJ1-1; D is possibly TRBD1 (5 bases). CDR3 sequence reads: CASTPMRGENTEAFF. The CDR3 DNA reads as TGCGCCAGCACTCCGATGCGGGGGGAGAACACTGAAGCTTTCTTT.